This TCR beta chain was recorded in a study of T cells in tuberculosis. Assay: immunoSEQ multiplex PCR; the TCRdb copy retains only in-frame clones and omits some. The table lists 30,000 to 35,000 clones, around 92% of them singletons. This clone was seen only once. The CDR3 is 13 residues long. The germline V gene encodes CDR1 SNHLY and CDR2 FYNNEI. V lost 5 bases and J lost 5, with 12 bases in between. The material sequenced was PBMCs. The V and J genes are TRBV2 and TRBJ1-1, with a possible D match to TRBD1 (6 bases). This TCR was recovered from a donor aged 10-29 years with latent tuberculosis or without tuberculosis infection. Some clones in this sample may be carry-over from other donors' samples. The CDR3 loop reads CASSPQGPTEAFF. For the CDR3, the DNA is TGTGCCAGCAGTCCACAGGGCCCGACTGAAGCTTTCTTT.